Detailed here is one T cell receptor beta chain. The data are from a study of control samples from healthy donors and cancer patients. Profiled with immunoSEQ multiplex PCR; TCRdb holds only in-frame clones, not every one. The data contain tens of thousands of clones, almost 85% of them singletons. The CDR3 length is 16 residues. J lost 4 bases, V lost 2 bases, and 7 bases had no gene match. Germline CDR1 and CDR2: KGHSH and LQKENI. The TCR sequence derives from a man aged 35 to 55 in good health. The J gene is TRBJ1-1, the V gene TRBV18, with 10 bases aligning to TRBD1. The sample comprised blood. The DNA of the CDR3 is TGTGCCAGCTCACCAGGTATTGGGACAGGGGCCACTGAAGCTTTCTTT. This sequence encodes CASSPGIGTGATEAFF.